This entry lists 27 T cell receptor beta chains sequenced from one sample in a study of vaccination and CD4 T cells after COVID-19. Scientists ran DNA taken from cultured CD4+ T cells through the Oncomine TCR Beta short-read assay for sequencing. TCRdb re-analysed the PCR reads in MiXCR, keeping a single row per CDR3 protein. The sample records 9,500 to 14,000 distinct CDR3 sequences, approximately 62% being singletons. Treatment specified: roughly nine-day PBMC culture with coronavirus spike peptide pools or control peptides (ViraFEST assay). Their antigen targets remain unknown. The specimen sequenced was CD4+ T cells from blood, cultured in vitro. These receptors originate from a human donor who had recovered from COVID-19.

The chain employs TRBV28 and TRBJ2-2; TRBD2 matches at 11 bases. The CDR3 has 16 amino acids. V shed 5 bases and J 5 bases; nucleotides not matched to a gene: 7. Germline V CDR1 and CDR2: MDHEN, SYDVKM. The DNA for the CDR3 is TGTGCCAGCAGTACCCCGGCTAGCGGGAGGACCGGGGAGCTGTTTTTT. Encoded protein: CASSTPASGRTGELFF. Using reference TRBV28 and TRBJ2-2 for the parts outside the CDR3, the full variable domain is DVKVTQSSRYLVKRTGEKVFLECVQDMDHENMFWYRQDPGLGLRLIYFSYDVKMKEKGDIPEGYSVSREKKERFSLILESASTNQTSMYLCASSTPASGRTGELFFGEGSRLTVL.

Here the CDR3 reads CAWSVISEGYTF. The CDR3 nucleotides are TGTGCCTGGAGTGTTATCTCGGAGGGCTACACCTTC. V and J are TRBV30 and TRBJ1-2; D not resolved. Per the germline V gene, CDR1 is GTSNPN and CDR2 is SVGIG (reference sequence). V lost 0 bases to trimming and J lost 8 bases, with 10 bases between them. The CDR3 extends over 12 amino acids.

As DNA, the CDR3 is TGTGCCAGCAGACCCCATCGACTAAATTATTACTCCTACGAGCAGTACTTC. It yields the protein CASRPHRLNYYSYEQYF. The V gene is TRBV6-1, the J gene TRBJ2-7, with D possibly matching TRBD2 (5 bases). The CDR3 totals 17 residues. Between the trimmed V and J ends, which lost 6 bases and 0 bases, there was a span of 21 bases. Per the germline V gene, CDR1 is MNHNS and CDR2 is SASEGT.

The genes are TRBV7-6 and TRBJ2-7; tentatively, D is TRBD1 (6 bases). This CDR3 region has 16 residues. V gave up 4 bases and J gave up 0 bases, with 16 bases separating them. Germline V gene lookup returns CDR1 SGHVS and CDR2 FNYEAQ. This chain's CDR3 is CASSSVYDRFSYEQYF. The CDR3 region has the DNA TGTGCCAGCAGCTCAGTTTACGACAGGTTCTCCTACGAGCAGTACTTC.

The chain combines TRBV20-1 with TRBJ2-7; D ambiguous. This CDR3 is 15 amino acids long. Germline loops: CDR1 DFQATT, CDR2 SNEGSKA (reference sequence). The V end was cut by 0 bases, the J end by 2 bases, with 14 bases between. The CDR3 spells CSARDRARSTYEQYF. CDR3 nucleotide sequence: TGCAGTGCTAGAGATAGGGCCAGGTCCACCTACGAGCAGTACTTC.

This clonotype was detected a few times. The chain is built from TRBV20-1 and TRBJ1-1, with TRBD1 as a possible D gene (6 bases). V dropped 5 bases and J dropped 4 bases, with 17 bases sitting between them. The CDR3 is 14 residues long. Germline assignment: CDR1 DFQATT and CDR2 SNEGSKA (reference sequence). The CDR3 is CSAQNGQPTTEAFF. The CDR3 DNA sequence: TGCAGTGCTCAAAACGGACAGCCGACCACTGAAGCTTTCTTT.

The chain combines TRBV11-2 with TRBJ1-1; 7 nucleotides agree with TRBD1. The CDR3 spans 14 residues. V shed 5 bases and J 5 bases; nucleotides not matched to a gene: 8. Germline V gene sequence: CDR1 SGHAT, CDR2 FQNNGV. For the CDR3, the DNA is TGTGCCAGCAGCCCTCAGACAGGGAAGACTGAAGCTTTCTTT. This gives the protein CASSPQTGKTEAFF. The full variable domain, its missing parts supplied by reference TRBV11-2 and TRBJ1-1, is EAGVAQSPRYKIIEKRQSVAFWCNPISGHATLYWYQQILGQGPKLLIQFQNNGVVDDSQLPKDRFSAERLKGVDSTLKIQPAKLEDSAVYLCASSPQTGKTEAFFGQGTRLTVV.

This chain links TRBV7-4 with TRBJ2-1; D is possibly TRBD1 or TRBD2 (5 bases each). Germline loops: CDR1 SGHVT, CDR2 SQSDAQ. CDR3 length: 11 amino acids. Trimming took off 2 bases at V and 13 bases at J, with 9 bases between the two ends. The CDR3, as DNA: TGTGCCAGCAGCTTAAGGGACGTTCAGTTCTTC. It codes for CASSLRDVQFF.

This clonotype was seen a few times. The CDR3 DNA follows: TGTGCCAGCAGTAAGGGCCCGACACCCGGGGAGCTGTTTTTT. It specifies CASSKGPTPGELFF. V and J are TRBV6-1 and TRBJ2-2; D gene uncertain. V shed 5 bases and J shed 6 bases, with 13 bases lying between them. This CDR3 spans 14 amino acids. Germline CDR1 and CDR2: MNHNS and SASEGT.

This chain links TRBV5-1 with TRBJ2-3; a possible D gene is TRBD1 (6 bases). V gave up 4 bases and J gave up 2 bases, with 17 bases separating them. Germline V gene data show CDR1 as SGHRS and CDR2 as YFSETQ. This CDR3 region has 16 residues. The CDR3 nucleotides read TGCGCCAGCAGCCAAATCGGTACAGGGCACACAGATACGCAGTATTTT. It translates to CASSQIGTGHTDTQYF.

Comments on this clonotype: This may arise from a read error, as a much more abundant clone is one base away. The chain links TRBV20-1 to TRBJ1-2, with TRBD1 identical over 7 bases. The germline CDR1 and CDR2 sequences are DFQATT and SNEGSKA (reference sequence). The CDR3 runs 13 residues. In nucleotides, the CDR3 is TGCAGTGCTAGGCGGGACAGATTCTATGGCAACACCTTC. Translating gives CSARRDRFYGNTF.

The chain is built from TRBV2 and TRBJ2-2, with 8 nucleotides matching TRBD1. With V trimmed by 7 bases and J by 1 base, 2 bases remained unmatched. The CDR3 extends over 14 amino acids. The germline V gene has CDR1 SNHLY and CDR2 FYNNEI. The DNA of the CDR3 is TGTGCCAGCATCGGGACAGGGAACACCGGGGAGCTGTTTTTT. It is translated as CASIGTGNTGELFF.

In its sample, this clonotype is medium-sized (0.01 to 0.1%). The V gene is TRBV27, the J gene TRBJ1-2; a weak D match, TRBD1 (6 bases). This CDR3 comprises 13 residues. The germline CDR1 and CDR2 sequences are MNHEY and SMNVEV (reference sequence). The V end lost 3 bases, the J end lost 7 bases, and 12 bases lay between the germline ends. CDR3 DNA: TGTGCCAGCAGTTTTCGGGGGGCGCTTGGCTACACCTTC. This sequence encodes CASSFRGALGYTF.

The CDR3 sequence is CASSLGEREAYTQYF. In DNA form, the CDR3 reads TGCGCCAGCAGCTTGGGGGAGCGGGAGGCCTATACGCAGTATTTT. This chain connects TRBV5-1 to TRBJ2-3, with 9 bases aligning to TRBD2. V was clipped by 0 bases and J by 7 bases; unmatched bases: 6. The CDR3 runs to 15 residues. CDR1 and CDR2 (germline): SGHRS, YFSETQ.

V and J are TRBV6-1 and TRBJ1-5; D is ambiguous. The CDR3 is 13 amino acids. In germline, CDR1 is MNHNS, CDR2 SASEGT. Trimming left V 7 bases short and J 0 bases short, with 7 bases between. The DNA for the CDR3 is TGTGCCAGCAACAGATATAGCAATCAGCCCCAGCATTTT. As protein: CASNRYSNQPQHF.

In its sample, this clonotype was seen a few times. The J gene is TRBJ2-3, the V gene TRBV10-3; TRBD2 is a possible D gene (6 bases). The CDR3 has 17 amino acids. The germline V gene has CDR1 ENHRY and CDR2 SYGVKD. V shed 2 bases and J shed 0 bases, with 15 bases lying between them. CDR3 sequence (DNA): TGTGCCATCAGTGAGCATCGGGACTCAGCTAGCACAGATACGCAGTATTTT. The encoded protein is CAISEHRDSASTDTQYF.

CDR3 DNA: TGTGCCAGCAGTGAAAGGGCAAGGAATCAGCCCCAGCATTTT. This sequence encodes CASSERARNQPQHF. The V gene is TRBV2, the J gene TRBJ1-5; D is unclear. The germline V and J ends were trimmed by 2 bases and 4 bases, with 9 bases remaining between them. CDR1 and CDR2 from the germline V gene are SNHLY and FYNNEI. The CDR3 has 14 residues.

The rearrangement uses TRBV4-1 and TRBJ1-2, with 8 bases lining up with TRBD1. Germline-derived CDR1 and CDR2 are MGHRA and YSYEKL. The length of the CDR3 is 15 residues. J lost 8 bases, V lost 0 bases, and 8 bases had no gene match. The CDR3 is CASSQESSGTGGYTF. Here the CDR3 DNA reads TGCGCCAGCAGCCAAGAGTCATCAGGGACAGGCGGCTACACCTTC.

The V call is TRBV24-1, the J call TRBJ2-1; 8 bases map to TRBD1. CDR1 KGHDR and CDR2 SFDVKD come from the germline V gene. The CDR3 is 16 amino acids. V was pared by 3 bases and J by 4 bases, with 7 bases of the junction left unmatched. CDR3 protein: CATSDPRQGQYNEQFF. For the CDR3, the DNA is TGTGCCACCAGTGATCCCCGACAGGGGCAGTACAATGAGCAGTTCTTC.

This chain links TRBV12-3 or TRBV12-4 with TRBJ2-3; possibly TRBD1 or TRBD2 for D (5 bases each). The CDR3 has 15 residues. With 8 bases removed from V and 0 bases from J, the gap between germline ends came to 15 bases. CDR3 sequence reads: CASFRGMWSTDTQYF. In nucleotides, the CDR3 is TGTGCCAGCTTCCGGGGCATGTGGAGCACAGATACGCAGTATTTT.

This chain connects TRBV6-1 to TRBJ1-5; the match to TRBD1 covers 8 bases. From germline, CDR1 is MNHNS and CDR2 SASEGT. V dropped 11 bases and J dropped 2; count of bases not matched to a gene: 17. The CDR3 is made up of 17 amino acids. The CDR3 is CACGWGTGGGGNQPQHF. CDR3 coding DNA: TGTGCCTGCGGATGGGGGACAGGTGGGGGCGGCAATCAGCCCCAGCATTTT.

The count of this clonotype is one. The rearrangement joins TRBV5-6 to TRBJ2-6; D remains unclear. The germline gives CDR1 SGHDT, CDR2 YYEEEE. The CDR3 runs 16 residues. Trimming removed 3 bases from V and 0 bases from J, with 10 bases in between. CDR3 bases: TGTGCCAGCAGCTCGACCGGCCGCTCTGGGGCCAACGTCCTGACTTTC. This translates into CASSSTGRSGANVLTF.

The count of this clonotype is one. A junction end diverges from the germline sequence, so it may reflect a read error. The chain couples TRBV7-2 to TRBJ2-7, with 7 positions matching TRBD1. The CDR3 totals 16 residues. Germline V gene sequence: CDR1 SGHTA, CDR2 FQGNSA. The CDR3 DNA reads as TGTGCCAGCAGCCCGTATAGGACAGGTTCATCCTACGAGCAGTACTTT. It specifies CASSPYRTGSSYEQYF.

By share of the sample, this clonotype is medium-sized. The chain employs TRBV20-1 and TRBJ2-1; the match to TRBD2 covers 7 bases. V lost 3 bases to trimming and J lost 8 bases; unmatched junction nucleotides: 13. The CDR3 is 15 amino acids. CDR1 is DFQATT, CDR2 SNEGSKA, per germline (reference sequence). The CDR3 nucleotides read TGCAGTGCTAGCAGACCCCGGGGAGGGCAGGATGAGCAGTTCTTC. It encodes CSASRPRGGQDEQFF.

This clonotype is medium-sized within its sample. The chain combines TRBV5-8 with TRBJ2-4; TRBD1 might be the D (7 bases). Germline lookup yields CDR1 SGHTS and CDR2 YDEGEE. V shed 4 bases and J shed 6 bases, with 17 bases lying between them. CDR3 length: 15 residues. Here the CDR3 reads CASSGGDSRLNIQYF. DNA of the CDR3: TGTGCCAGCAGCGGCGGGGACAGCCGCTTAAACATTCAGTACTTC.

The genes are TRBV28 and TRBJ1-5; possible D gene TRBD1, 6 bases. The CDR3 length is 18 residues. Looked up from germline, CDR1 is MDHEN and CDR2 is SYDVKM. V lost 4 bases and J 0 bases, leaving 19 bases between the germline ends. CDR3: CASSSPTGGGYSNQPQHF. CDR3 nucleotide sequence: TGTGCCAGCAGTTCACCGACGGGAGGGGGTTATAGCAATCAGCCCCAGCATTTT. Using reference TRBV28 and TRBJ1-5 for the parts outside the CDR3, the full variable domain is DVKVTQSSRYLVKRTGEKVFLECVQDMDHENMFWYRQDPGLGLRLIYFSYDVKMKEKGDIPEGYSVSREKKERFSLILESASTNQTSMYLCASSSPTGGGYSNQPQHFGDGTRLSIL.

CDR3 region: CASSIGSYNQPQHF. CDR3 in DNA: TGTGCCAGTAGTATTGGGAGCTATAATCAGCCCCAGCATTTT. This chain uses TRBV19 with TRBJ1-5; D remains unclear. With 3 bases removed from V and 4 bases from J, the gap between germline ends came to 10 bases. The CDR3 has 14 amino acids. Germline-derived CDR1 and CDR2 are LNHDA and SQIVND (reference sequence).